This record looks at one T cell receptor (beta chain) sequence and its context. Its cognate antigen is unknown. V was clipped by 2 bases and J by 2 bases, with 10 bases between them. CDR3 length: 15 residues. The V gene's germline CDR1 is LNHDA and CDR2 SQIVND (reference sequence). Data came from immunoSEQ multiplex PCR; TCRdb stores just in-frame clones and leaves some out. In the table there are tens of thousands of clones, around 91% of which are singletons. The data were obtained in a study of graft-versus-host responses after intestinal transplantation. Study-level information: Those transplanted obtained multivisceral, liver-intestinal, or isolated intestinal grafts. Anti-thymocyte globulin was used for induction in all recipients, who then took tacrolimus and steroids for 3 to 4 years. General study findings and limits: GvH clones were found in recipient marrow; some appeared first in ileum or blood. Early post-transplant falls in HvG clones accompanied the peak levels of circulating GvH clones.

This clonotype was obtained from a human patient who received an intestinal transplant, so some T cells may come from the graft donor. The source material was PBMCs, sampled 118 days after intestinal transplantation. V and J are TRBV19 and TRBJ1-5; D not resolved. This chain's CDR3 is CASSIFSIGNQPQHF. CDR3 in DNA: TGTGCCAGTAGTATATTTTCGATTGGCAATCAGCCCCAGCATTTT.